This T cell receptor (beta chain) was recorded in a study of T cell repertoires in cytomegalovirus infection. Overall study: Recently described HLA-C-restricted plus well-studied HLA-B-restricted CMV epitopes were used. Public TCR beta signatures marked donors with CMV infection and the matching HLA. Notes on the study in general: Across the ex vivo response, the dominant clonotypes were HLA-C-restricted CMV-specific TCR beta clonotypes.

The sample holds a few counts of this clonotype. Its antigen is unknown. The junction departs from germline at one end; a sequencing error may be responsible. Looked up from germline, CDR1 is MNHEY and CDR2 is SVGEGT. This CDR3 contains 14 residues. TCRdb re-analysed the reads in MiXCR, keeping a single row per CDR3 protein. The table lists around 71,000 distinct CDR3 sequences, about 40% of them singletons. V is TRBV6-2 or TRBV6-3 and J is TRBJ2-7; maybe TRBD1 (6 bases). The sequence was obtained from a human donor in good health (CMV status not recorded). Some clones in this sample may be carry-over from other donors' samples. The material was CD8+ T cells from cultured PBMCs, obtained from culture after CMV antigen stimulation. The CDR3: CASGYRENSYEQYF. The CDR3 coding sequence is TGTGCCAGCGGTTACAGGGAGAACTCCTACGAGCAGTACTTC.